This TCR beta chain was sequenced in a study of OX40 agonist ivuxolimab in advanced cancers. On the study more broadly: Patients were infused with ivuxolimab every 2 weeks at 0.01 to 10 mg/kg. General study results and limits: The work left the antigen specificity of expanded peripheral T cells undetermined. Relatively little clonal expansion, among the lowest observed, appeared in partial responders at 0.1-3.0 mg/kg.

Patients were ineligible given autoimmune disease history or systemic immunosuppression. About this clone: Its target is not known.

With 2 bases removed from V and 4 bases from J, the gap between germline ends came to 12 bases. The CDR3 loop spans 15 amino acids. CDR1 is SGHAT and CDR2 is FQDESV in the germline V gene (reference sequence). Clones were read by immunoSEQ multiplex PCR, and TCRdb kept only the in-frame ones, dropping some. The sample lists about 76,000 clones, 70% to 90% occurring once. The receptor comes from an adult with an advanced solid tumor such as melanoma, head and neck, liver or kidney cancer. The chain carries TRBV11-1 and TRBJ2-1; D ambiguous. The sequencing used CD4+ or CD8+ T cells sorted from blood, collected in a trial of the OX40 agonist ivuxolimab. As DNA, the CDR3 is TGTGCCAGCAGCTTATTAAGTGCTGATTACAATGAGCAGTTCTTC. As protein: CASSLLSADYNEQFF.